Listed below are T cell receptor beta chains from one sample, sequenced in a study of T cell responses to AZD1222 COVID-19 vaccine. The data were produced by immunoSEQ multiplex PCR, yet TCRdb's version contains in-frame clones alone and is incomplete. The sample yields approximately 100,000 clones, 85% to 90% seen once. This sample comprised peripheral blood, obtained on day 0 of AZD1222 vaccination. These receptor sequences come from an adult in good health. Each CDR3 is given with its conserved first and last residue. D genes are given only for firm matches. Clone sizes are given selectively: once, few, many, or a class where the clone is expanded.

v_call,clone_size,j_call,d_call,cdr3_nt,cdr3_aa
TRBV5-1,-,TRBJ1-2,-,TGCGCCAGCAGCCCCCGGGCGGACCGTCCTACCGGCTACACCTTC,CASSPRADRPTGYTF
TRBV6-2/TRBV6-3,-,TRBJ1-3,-,TGTGCCAGCAGTTACTACGCCTTTGGGCAGGCCTCTGGAAACACCATATATTTT,CASSYYAFGQASGNTIYF
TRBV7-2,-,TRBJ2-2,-,TGTGCCAGCAGCTCCTGGGGAGGCAGGCCGACCGGGGAGCTGTTTTTT,CASSSWGGRPTGELFF
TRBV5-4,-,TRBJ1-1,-,TGTGCCAGCAGCTTGGGTAGGGGTCGACGCACTGAAGCTTTCTTT,CASSLGRGRRTEAFF
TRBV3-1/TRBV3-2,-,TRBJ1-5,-,TGTGCCAGCAGCTTGACAGACGATCAGCCCCAGCATTTT,CASSLTDDQPQHF
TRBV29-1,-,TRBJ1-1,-,TGCAGCGTTATGCAGGGGAACACTGAAGCTTTCTTT,CSVMQGNTEAFF
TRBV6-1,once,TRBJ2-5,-,TGTGCCAGCAGTGAAGCAGGTGGGGGGTGGGACGTAGAGACCCAGTACTTC,CASSEAGGGWDVETQYF
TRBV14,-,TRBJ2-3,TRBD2,TGTGCCAGCAGCCCCCTACCCGGGACTAGCGGCACAGATACGCAGTATTTT,CASSPLPGTSGTDTQYF
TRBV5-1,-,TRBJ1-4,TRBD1,TGCGCCAGCAGCTCAGGACAGGGGGCACCTAATGAAAAACTGTTTTTT,CASSSGQGAPNEKLFF
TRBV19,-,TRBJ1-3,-,TGTGCCAGTACTGGGTGGATATCCTTTGGAAACACCATATATTTT,CASTGWISFGNTIYF
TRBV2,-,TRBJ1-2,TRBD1,TGTGCCAGCAGCCCCGACAGGGTTAAGGTCCATGGCTACACCTTC,CASSPDRVKVHGYTF
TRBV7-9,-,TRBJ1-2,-,TGTGCCAGCAGCTTAGTGCCCACCCTGCGTGGCTACACCTTC,CASSLVPTLRGYTF
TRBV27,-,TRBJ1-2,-,TGTGCCAGCAGTTTCTTGGGACTTAACTATGGCTACACCTTC,CASSFLGLNYGYTF
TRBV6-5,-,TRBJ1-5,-,TGTGCCAGCAGGACACCGGGACACTCCAATCAGCCCCAGCATTTT,CASRTPGHSNQPQHF
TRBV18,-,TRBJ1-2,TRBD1,TGTGCCAGCTCAACCGACAGGGGGCAAAACTATGGCTACACCTTC,CASSTDRGQNYGYTF
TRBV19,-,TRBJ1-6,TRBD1,TGTGCCAGTAGTCCCCGACAGGGGGCGAGCGGTAATTCACCCCTCCACTTT,CASSPRQGASGNSPLHF
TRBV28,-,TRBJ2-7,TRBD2,TGTGCCAGCAGGGCGGGGGGGCCCTACGAGCAGTACTTC,CASRAGGPYEQYF
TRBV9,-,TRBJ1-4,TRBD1,TGTGCCAGCAGCGGAAACCGGGACAGGGTTGGAAAACTGTTTTTT,CASSGNRDRVGKLFF
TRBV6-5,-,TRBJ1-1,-,TGTGCCAGCAGTTACGACTGGACGGGAACTGAAGCTTTCTTT,CASSYDWTGTEAFF
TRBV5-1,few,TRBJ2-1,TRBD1,TGCGCCAGCAGTCACGGGACAGGGGCCAATGAGCAGTTCTTC,CASSHGTGANEQFF
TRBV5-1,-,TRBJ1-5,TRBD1,TGCGCCAGCAGCCCAGGGACAGGGAATCAGCCCCAGCATTTT,CASSPGTGNQPQHF
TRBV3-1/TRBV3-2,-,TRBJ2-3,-,TGTGCCAGCAGCCAGCTGGCCCGCCCTAGCACAGATACGCAGTATTTT,CASSQLARPSTDTQYF
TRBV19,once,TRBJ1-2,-,TGTGCCAGTCTCCTGGGGGGCGGTGGCTACACCTTC,CASLLGGGGYTF
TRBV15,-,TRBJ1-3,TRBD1,TGTGCCACCAGCCCAGAGACAGGGACTGGAAACACCATATATTTT,CATSPETGTGNTIYF
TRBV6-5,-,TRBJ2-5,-,TGTGCCGGCAGTAGGCGGGTTGTAGAGACCCAGTACTTC,CAGSRRVVETQYF
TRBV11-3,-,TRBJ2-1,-,TGTGCCAGCAGTTCTAGGAACAATGAGCAGTTCTTC,CASSSRNNEQFF
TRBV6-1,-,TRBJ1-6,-,TGTGCCAGCAGTGAAGCGGGGCAGCATTCACCCCTCCACTTT,CASSEAGQHSPLHF
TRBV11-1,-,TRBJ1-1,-,TGTGCCAGCAGCGGACCAGGGACTGAAGCTTTCTTT,CASSGPGTEAFF
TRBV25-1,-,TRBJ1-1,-,TGTGCCAGCAGTGAGCCAGGGCCGACCACTGAAGCTTTCTTT,CASSEPGPTTEAFF
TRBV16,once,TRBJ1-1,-,TGTGCCAGCAGCCCCAACCTGGAGGTGAACACTGAAGCTTTCTTT,CASSPNLEVNTEAFF
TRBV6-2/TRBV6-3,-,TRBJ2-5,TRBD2,TGTGCCAGCACCCCTCTCAGCGGGGGGTATGAGACCCAGTACTTC,CASTPLSGGYETQYF
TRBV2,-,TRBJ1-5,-,TGTGCCAGCAGTGTACGACAGAGCAATCAGCCCCAGCATTTT,CASSVRQSNQPQHF
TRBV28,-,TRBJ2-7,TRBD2,TGTGCCAGCAGCCTAGGGACTAGCGGGAGTTACGAGCAGTACTTC,CASSLGTSGSYEQYF
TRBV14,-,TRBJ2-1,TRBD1,TGTGCCAGCAGCCAAGCTCGGGGGACAGGTACTAGTAATGAGCAGTTCTTC,CASSQARGTGTSNEQFF
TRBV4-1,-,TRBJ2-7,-,TGCGCCAGCAGCCAGGGTCGACAGGTTACCTACGAGCAGTACTTC,CASSQGRQVTYEQYF
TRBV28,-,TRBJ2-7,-,TGTGCCAGCAGTAAGGATGGAAAAAAGCAGTACTTC,CASSKDGKKQYF
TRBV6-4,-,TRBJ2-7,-,TGTGCCGCGATCATCATGGCGGGGACACGTCCCTACGAGCAGTACTTC,CAAIIMAGTRPYEQYF
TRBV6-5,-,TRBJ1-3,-,TGTGCCAGCAGTTCATCAGCCTACTCTGGAAACACCATATATTTT,CASSSSAYSGNTIYF
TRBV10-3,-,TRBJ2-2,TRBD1,TGTGCCATCAGTGAAGGGGGAACAGGGGAGTTCGGGGAGCTGTTTTTT,CAISEGGTGEFGELFF
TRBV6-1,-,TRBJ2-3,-,TGTGCCAGCAGTGAAGCGGGGTATACAGATACGCAGTATTTT,CASSEAGYTDTQYF
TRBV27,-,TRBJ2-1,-,TGTGCCGCGTCAAGGGCTCCGGGCTACAATGAGCAGTTCTTC,CAASRAPGYNEQFF
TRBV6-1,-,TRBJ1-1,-,TGTGCCAGCAGTGGTAGGGGCCTAAGCCTTATGAACACTGAAGCTTTCTTT,CASSGRGLSLMNTEAFF
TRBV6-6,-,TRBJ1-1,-,TGTGCCAGCAGTTACTCGAAGGACAGCGGTCGGACTTTCTTT,CASSYSKDSGRTFF
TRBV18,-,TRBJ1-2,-,TGTGCCAGCTCCCCCGACAGGAGCTCTAACTATGGCTACACCTTC,CASSPDRSSNYGYTF
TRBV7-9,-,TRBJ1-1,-,TGTGCCAGCAAATTACGGAACACTGAAGCTTTCTTT,CASKLRNTEAFF
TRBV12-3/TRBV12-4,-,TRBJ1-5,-,TGTGCCAGCAGTTTAAATAGCAATCAGCCCCAGCATTTT,CASSLNSNQPQHF
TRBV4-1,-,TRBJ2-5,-,TGCGCCAGCAGCCAAGATCCTTCGGGGTACGGGTACTTC,CASSQDPSGYGYF
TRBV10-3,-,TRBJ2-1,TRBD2,TGTGCCATCAGTGACCCCGGGACTAGCGGGGATAATGAGCAGTTCTTC,CAISDPGTSGDNEQFF
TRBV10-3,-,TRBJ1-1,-,TGTGCCATCAGTGAGTCATACGGGAACACTGAAGCTTTCTTT,CAISESYGNTEAFF
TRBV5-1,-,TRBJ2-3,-,TGCGCCAGCAGCCCTTTAGGGGTGATAGAAACAGATACGCAGTATTTT,CASSPLGVIETDTQYF
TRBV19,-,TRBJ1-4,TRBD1,TGTGCCAGTAGCGCCCCGGGACAGCCTTTCGAAAAACTGTTTTTT,CASSAPGQPFEKLFF
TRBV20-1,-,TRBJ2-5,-,TGCAGTGCTAGTAGGGCGGACGGCCAAGAGACCCAGTACTTC,CSASRADGQETQYF
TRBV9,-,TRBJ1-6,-,TGTGCCAGCAGCGTAGGGGTGGAGCGGGGACCCCTCCACTTT,CASSVGVERGPLHF